Listed below are T cell receptor beta chains from one sample, sequenced in a study of blood T cell repertoires in COVID-19. Data came from immunoSEQ multiplex PCR; TCRdb stores just in-frame clones and leaves some out. The sample holds more than 250,000 clones, more than 70% seen once. The sequenced sample consisted of PBMCs or T cells enriched from blood (not recorded which). The receptors originated from a woman between 40 and 55 years old with acute COVID-19. CDR3s leave out the opening cysteine and the closing phenylalanine or tryptophan. The order of the fields is D gene, V gene, J gene, CDR3 protein. A D gene is named only where the DNA matches it firmly.

d_call: NA; v_call: TRBV9; j_call: TRBJ1-2; cdr3_aa: ASSVLPDYGYT
d_call: TRBD2; v_call: TRBV20-1; j_call: TRBJ2-7; cdr3_aa: SASGLARGSSYEQY
d_call: TRBD1; v_call: TRBV24-1; j_call: TRBJ2-1; cdr3_aa: ATSPGTGGVGSYNEQF
d_call: NA; v_call: TRBV11-2; j_call: TRBJ2-5; cdr3_aa: ASSLDGGWQETQY
d_call: TRBD2; v_call: TRBV28; j_call: TRBJ2-2; cdr3_aa: ASPPAGYTGELF
d_call: TRBD1; v_call: TRBV18; j_call: TRBJ2-7; cdr3_aa: ASSPPGQLGGEQY
d_call: TRBD1; v_call: TRBV9; j_call: TRBJ1-3; cdr3_aa: ASEQGASGNTIY
d_call: TRBD2; v_call: TRBV6-4; j_call: TRBJ2-2; cdr3_aa: ASSDSLAGSTGELF
d_call: NA; v_call: TRBV7-8; j_call: TRBJ1-1; cdr3_aa: ASSLGLLGGTEAF
d_call: NA; v_call: TRBV11-2; j_call: TRBJ2-7; cdr3_aa: ASSPPVKAEIAEQY
d_call: TRBD1; v_call: TRBV18; j_call: TRBJ1-5; cdr3_aa: ASSPSQGWLAGPQH
d_call: TRBD1; v_call: TRBV18; j_call: TRBJ1-5; cdr3_aa: ASSLSGTGVLSNQPQH
d_call: NA; v_call: TRBV3-1/TRBV3-2; j_call: TRBJ1-3; cdr3_aa: ASSQDREVSGNTIY
d_call: TRBD2; v_call: TRBV28; j_call: TRBJ2-1; cdr3_aa: ASRGLAGGWNEQF
d_call: NA; v_call: TRBV5-1; j_call: TRBJ2-3; cdr3_aa: ASSAGSSTDTQY
d_call: TRBD1; v_call: TRBV14; j_call: TRBJ1-1; cdr3_aa: ASSQLRTGMNTEAF
d_call: NA; v_call: TRBV27; j_call: TRBJ1-2; cdr3_aa: ASSLGWRGGNYGYT
d_call: TRBD1; v_call: TRBV19; j_call: TRBJ1-2; cdr3_aa: ASSLRQGLDGYT
d_call: NA; v_call: TRBV24-1; j_call: TRBJ1-2; cdr3_aa: ATSDSGQNYGYT
d_call: NA; v_call: TRBV7-2; j_call: TRBJ2-5; cdr3_aa: ASSLGQGPETQY
d_call: NA; v_call: TRBV11-3; j_call: TRBJ2-3; cdr3_aa: ASSIGGVIDTQY
d_call: NA; v_call: TRBV24-1; j_call: TRBJ1-5; cdr3_aa: ATSDPSGTGDSNQPQH
d_call: NA; v_call: TRBV27; j_call: TRBJ1-5; cdr3_aa: ASSFRGVSNQPQH
d_call: TRBD2; v_call: TRBV19; j_call: TRBJ2-7; cdr3_aa: ASSGASGMLEQY
d_call: NA; v_call: TRBV5-1; j_call: TRBJ2-7; cdr3_aa: ASSLVNYEQY
d_call: NA; v_call: TRBV4-1; j_call: TRBJ1-1; cdr3_aa: ASSQQSRNTEAF
d_call: TRBD1; v_call: TRBV5-1; j_call: TRBJ1-1; cdr3_aa: ASRLGQGTMNTEAF
d_call: TRBD2; v_call: TRBV27; j_call: TRBJ2-1; cdr3_aa: ASGTSGINEQF
d_call: NA; v_call: TRBV30; j_call: TRBJ1-2; cdr3_aa: AWKRGPYYGYT
d_call: NA; v_call: TRBV2; j_call: TRBJ2-6; cdr3_aa: ASSEQGANVLT
d_call: NA; v_call: TRBV6-5; j_call: TRBJ1-1; cdr3_aa: ASGTGVNTEAF